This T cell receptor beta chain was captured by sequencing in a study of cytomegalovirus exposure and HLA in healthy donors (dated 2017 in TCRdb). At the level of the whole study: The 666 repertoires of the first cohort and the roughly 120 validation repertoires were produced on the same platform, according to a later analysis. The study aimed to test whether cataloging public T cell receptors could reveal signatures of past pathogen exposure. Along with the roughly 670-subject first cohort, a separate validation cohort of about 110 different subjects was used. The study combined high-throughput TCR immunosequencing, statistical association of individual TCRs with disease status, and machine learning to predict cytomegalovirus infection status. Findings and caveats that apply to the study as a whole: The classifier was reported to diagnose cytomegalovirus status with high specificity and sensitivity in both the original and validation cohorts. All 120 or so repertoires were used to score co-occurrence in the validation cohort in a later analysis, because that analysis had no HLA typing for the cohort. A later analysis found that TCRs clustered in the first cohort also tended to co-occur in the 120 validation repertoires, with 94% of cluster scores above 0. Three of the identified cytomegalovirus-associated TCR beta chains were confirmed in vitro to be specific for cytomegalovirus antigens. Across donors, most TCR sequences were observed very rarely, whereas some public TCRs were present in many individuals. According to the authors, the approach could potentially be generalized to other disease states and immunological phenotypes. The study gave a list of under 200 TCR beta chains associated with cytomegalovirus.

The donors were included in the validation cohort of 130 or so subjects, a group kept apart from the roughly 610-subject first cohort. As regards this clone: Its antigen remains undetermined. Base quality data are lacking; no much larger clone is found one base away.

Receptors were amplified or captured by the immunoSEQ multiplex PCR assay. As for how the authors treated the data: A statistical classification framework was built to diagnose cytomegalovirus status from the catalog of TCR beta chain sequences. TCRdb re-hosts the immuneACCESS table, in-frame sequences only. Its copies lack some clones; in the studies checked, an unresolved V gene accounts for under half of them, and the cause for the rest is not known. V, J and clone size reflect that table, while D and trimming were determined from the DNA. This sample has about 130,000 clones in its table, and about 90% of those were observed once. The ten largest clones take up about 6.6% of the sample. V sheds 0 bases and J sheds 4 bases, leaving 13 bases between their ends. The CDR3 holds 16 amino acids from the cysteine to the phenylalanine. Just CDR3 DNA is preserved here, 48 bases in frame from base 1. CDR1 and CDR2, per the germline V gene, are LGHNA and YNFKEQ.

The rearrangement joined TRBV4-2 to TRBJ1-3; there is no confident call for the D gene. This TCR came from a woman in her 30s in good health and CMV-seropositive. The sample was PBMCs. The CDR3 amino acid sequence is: CASSQDRGGMGNTIYF. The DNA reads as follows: TGTGCCAGCAGCCAAGATCGCGGAGGGATGGGAAACACCATATATTTT.